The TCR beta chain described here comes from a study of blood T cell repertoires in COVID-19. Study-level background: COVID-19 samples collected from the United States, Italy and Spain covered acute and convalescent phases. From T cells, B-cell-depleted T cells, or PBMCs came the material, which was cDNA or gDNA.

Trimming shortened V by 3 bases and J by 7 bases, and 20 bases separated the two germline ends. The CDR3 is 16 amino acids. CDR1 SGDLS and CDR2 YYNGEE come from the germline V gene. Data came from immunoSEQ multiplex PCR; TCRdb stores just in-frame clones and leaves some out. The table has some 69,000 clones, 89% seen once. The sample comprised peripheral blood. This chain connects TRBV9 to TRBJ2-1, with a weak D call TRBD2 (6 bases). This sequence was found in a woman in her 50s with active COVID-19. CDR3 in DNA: TGTGCCAGCAGCGCGCTCCTCTATTTGCGGGGAAATGAGCAGTTCTTC. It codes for CASSALLYLRGNEQFF.